This record covers a single T cell receptor beta chain. Assay: immunoSEQ multiplex PCR; the TCRdb copy retains only in-frame clones and omits some. This sample yields about 100,000 clones, of which roughly 90% are seen a single time; 1.9% belongs to the top ten. Deletions cut 5 bases from V and 2 bases from J, with 4 bases between. This CDR3 spans 11 amino acids. In germline, CDR1 is MNHNS, CDR2 SASEGT. The sample belongs to a study of T cell changes during pregnancy in multiple sclerosis. The specimen was peripheral blood, collected after pregnancy. The source of this sequence is a female donor with multiple sclerosis, enrolled in a pregnancy study. The V and J genes are TRBV6-1 and TRBJ2-7, with D unresolved. CDR3 in amino acids: CASSYTYEQYF. The CDR3 bases are TGTGCCAGCAGTTATACCTACGAGCAGTACTTC.